The 29 T cell receptor beta chains listed next were all sequenced from one sample in a study of CD8 T cells in ankylosing spondylitis. Study-level results: A motif of eight highly homologous TCR beta variants was seen as apparently characteristic of ankylosing spondylitis blood.

A single record per CDR3 protein comes from TCRdb applying MiXCR to the 5' RACE reads. The table has under 550,000 distinct CDR3 sequences, 25% to 30% seen once; the top ten hold roughly 0.9%. These receptors are not linked to any known antigen. The specimen sequenced was blood, either unsorted or a sorted T cell fraction (not recorded which). The receptors stem from a male donor with ankylosing spondylitis.

The chain recombines TRBV20-1 with TRBJ2-3; 14 bases line up with TRBD2. Trimming cost V 0 bases and J 5 bases; bases outside gene matches: 10. The germline V gene encodes CDR1 DFQATT and CDR2 SNEGSKA (reference sequence). The CDR3 spans 18 residues. The CDR3 here is CSARDPTGTSGRRDTQYF. CDR3 sequence (DNA): TGCAGTGCTAGAGATCCTACCGGGACTAGCGGGAGACGAGATACGCAGTATTTT.

This sequence joins TRBV5-8 and TRBJ2-5; 9 bases are shared with TRBD1. Germline CDR1 reads SGHTS; CDR2 reads YDEGEE. CDR3 length equals 16 residues. The ends lost 2 bases at V and 1 base at J; junction bases unmatched: 6. CDR3 protein: CASSFADRGPQETQYF. The CDR3 nucleotides are TGTGCCAGCAGCTTTGCGGACAGGGGTCCCCAAGAGACCCAGTACTTC.

This sequence joins TRBV5-1 and TRBJ1-1; D is unresolved. V lost 0 bases, J lost 1 base, and 7 bases lay in between. The CDR3 contains 14 residues. The germline V gene encodes CDR1 SGHRS and CDR2 YFSETQ. CDR3 bases: TGCGCCAGCAGCTTGGATGGGCCGAACACTGAAGCTTTCTTT. It is translated as CASSLDGPNTEAFF.

This chain uses TRBV2 with TRBJ1-5; weak D call: TRBD1 (5 bases). V lost 6 bases, J lost 1 base, and 13 bases lay in between. This CDR3 spans 15 amino acids. Germline V gene sequence: CDR1 SNHLY, CDR2 FYNNEI. The DNA of the CDR3 is TGTGCCAGCAGCCGGGACGGTAAGAGCAATCAGCCCCAGCATTTT. Translation gives CASSRDGKSNQPQHF.

This sequence joins TRBV3-1 and TRBJ2-1, with 8 bases matching TRBD2. The CDR3 runs to 15 residues. The germline gives CDR1 LGHDT, CDR2 YNNKEL (reference sequence). The trim removed 5 bases at V and 3 bases at J, leaving 6 bases unmatched. The CDR3, as DNA: TGTGCCAGCAGCGGTACTAGCGGATTCTACAATGAGCAGTTCTTC. Protein product: CASSGTSGFYNEQFF.

The rearrangement uses TRBV24-1 and TRBJ2-3, with D perhaps matching TRBD1 (5 bases). The CDR3 is 14 residues long. CDR1 KGHDR and CDR2 SFDVKD come from the germline V gene. V lost 9 bases and J lost 2, with 14 bases in between. The CDR3 loop is CATRTGRSTDTQYF. CDR3 DNA sequence: TGTGCCACCCGCACAGGTCGGTCCACAGATACGCAGTATTTT.

The CDR3 coding sequence is TGCGCCAGCAGCTTGCCCTCGGGCCAACTGGTCGATGAGCAGTTCTTC. Translating it yields CASSLPSGQLVDEQFF. The chain couples TRBV5-1 to TRBJ2-1; D gene ambiguous. Trimming took off 1 base at V and 8 bases at J, with 19 bases between the two ends. The CDR3 extends over 16 amino acids. From germline, CDR1 is SGHRS and CDR2 YFSETQ.

This clonotype was counted between two and nine times. This sequence joins TRBV29-1 and TRBJ2-1, with 7 bases matching TRBD2. Germline V lookup: CDR1 SQVTM, CDR2 ANQGSEA. The junction had 13 bases not matched to a gene; V was cut back by 2 bases and J by 3 bases. The CDR3 spans 17 residues. CDR3 residues: CSVEPLAALRGYNEQFF. CDR3 DNA: TGCAGCGTTGAACCCCTAGCGGCTCTGAGGGGCTACAATGAGCAGTTCTTC.

This rearrangement joins TRBV20-1 to TRBJ1-6; D might be TRBD1 (5 bases). Per germline, CDR1 DFQATT and CDR2 SNEGSKA (reference sequence). The CDR3 is 15 residues long. V was clipped by 4 bases and J by 0 bases, with 10 bases between them. CDR3 coding DNA: TGCAGTGCTAACCCCACAGGCTCCTATAATTCACCCCTCCACTTT. Its translation: CSANPTGSYNSPLHF.

This chain joins TRBV12-5 and TRBJ2-3; D unresolved. Germline-derived CDR1 and CDR2 are LGHNT and FRNRAP. V was clipped by 3 bases and J by 5 bases, with 3 bases between them. This CDR3 has 11 residues. The CDR3 DNA reads TGTGCTAGTGGTTTTGAAGATACGCAGTATTTT. Translation: CASGFEDTQYF.

This rearrangement joins TRBV20-1 to TRBJ2-5; D gene uncertain. The CDR3 is 12 residues long. V lost 1 base and J 7 bases, leaving 10 bases between the germline ends. Germline V gives CDR1 DFQATT, CDR2 SNEGSKA (reference sequence). The CDR3 DNA follows: TGCAGTGCTAGAGGCCCTCTGGTGACCCAGTACTTC. This translates into CSARGPLVTQYF.

The sample holds a few counts of this clonotype. This rearrangement joins TRBV11-2 to TRBJ2-3; 10 bases are a match to TRBD2. Per the germline V gene, CDR1 is SGHAT and CDR2 is FQNNGV. The CDR3 totals 21 residues. V trimming: 1 base; J trimming: 4 bases; junction bases outside the gene matches: 20. CDR3 in DNA: TGTGCCAGCAGCTTAGTGAGTAGATCCTGGACTAGCGGTTGGACCTCAGATACGCAGTATTTT. Protein: CASSLVSRSWTSGWTSDTQYF.

The sample holds a few counts of this clonotype. The rearrangement joins TRBV20-1 to TRBJ1-5; the D gene is possibly TRBD1 (5 bases). Per germline, CDR1 DFQATT and CDR2 SNEGSKA (reference sequence). The V gene lost 0 bases and the J gene lost 7 bases, with 13 bases spanning the gap. This CDR3 is 14 amino acids long. This chain's CDR3 is CSAREGTFGQPQHF. In DNA form, the CDR3 reads TGCAGTGCTAGAGAGGGGACCTTTGGGCAGCCCCAGCATTTT.

The CDR3 loop reads CASSQRAGGDEQFF. The CDR3 DNA reads TGTGCCAGCAGTCAAAGGGCGGGAGGCGATGAGCAGTTCTTC. The chain combines TRBV12-3 or TRBV12-4 with TRBJ2-1; 8 nucleotides line up with TRBD2. The CDR3 covers 14 residues. The J segment lost 8 bases and the V segment lost 5 bases, leaving 8 bases of the junction unmatched.

This clonotype was seen more than once but under ten times. The chain joins TRBV30 to TRBJ1-5, with D maybe TRBD1 (5 bases). The CDR3 runs to 14 residues. The germline CDR1 and CDR2 sequences are GTSNPN and SVGIG (reference sequence). The V end lost 0 bases, the J end lost 8 bases, and 14 bases lay between the germline ends. The CDR3 region is CAWSVPGPGKPQHF. The CDR3 DNA reads as TGTGCCTGGAGTGTACCGGGACCAGGTAAGCCCCAGCATTTT.

The chain couples TRBV5-1 to TRBJ2-3; D may be TRBD2 (6 bases). V lost 5 bases to trimming and J lost 0 bases, with 16 bases between them. The CDR3 length is 16 residues. CDR1 SGHRS and CDR2 YFSETQ come from the germline V gene. CDR3: CASRTEGGLSTDTQYF. The CDR3 DNA follows: TGCGCCAGCAGGACGGAGGGCGGCCTGAGCACAGATACGCAGTATTTT.

This clonotype was observed a handful of times. This chain joins TRBV5-1 and TRBJ1-1; a weak D match, TRBD1 (6 bases). The CDR3 length is 15 residues. V lost 0 bases and J 1 base, leaving 10 bases between the germline ends. Per germline, CDR1 SGHRS and CDR2 YFSETQ. The CDR3 DNA reads TGCGCCAGCAGCTTGGGGGGGGGCGAGAACACTGAAGCTTTCTTT. Protein: CASSLGGGENTEAFF.

This clonotype turned up a few times. The DNA for the CDR3 is TGTGCCAGCAGCTATACGGGGACAGGGTCCTACGAGCAGTACTTC. The encoded protein is CASSYTGTGSYEQYF. The chain links TRBV7-2 to TRBJ2-7; 9 nucleotides align to TRBD1. The V gene end was trimmed by 4 bases and the J gene end by 1 base; junction bases not matched to a gene: 5. Germline lookup yields CDR1 SGHTA and CDR2 FQGNSA. The length of the CDR3 is 15 residues.

This clonotype was counted a few times. V is TRBV7-9 and J is TRBJ1-1; the D is unclear. V lost 1 base and J lost 3, with 12 bases in between. The CDR3 consists of 15 residues. Germline CDR1 and CDR2: SEHNR and FQNEAQ (reference sequence). The CDR3 DNA is TGTGCCAGCAGCTTAGGTGACGGCGGGCACACTGAAGCTTTCTTT. This codes for CASSLGDGGHTEAFF.

The J gene is TRBJ2-1, the V gene TRBV29-1, with 8 bases lining up with TRBD2. Losses at the gene ends were 5 bases for V and 4 bases for J; bases not matched to a gene: 10. The CDR3 contains 15 residues. The V gene's germline CDR1 is SQVTM and CDR2 ANQGSEA. As DNA, the CDR3 is TGCAGCGTTCGTGGGGGGACTAGGAGTTACAATGAGCAGTTCTTC. It translates to CSVRGGTRSYNEQFF.

The rearrangement uses TRBV7-2 and TRBJ1-5; a weak D match, TRBD1 (6 bases). Germline CDR1 is SGHTA and CDR2 is FQGNSA. The CDR3 spans 16 residues. The V gene lost 5 bases and the J gene lost 2 bases, with 16 bases spanning the gap. The CDR3 nucleotides read TGTGCCAGCAGCCTGGGGGGGGGGGCTGGCAATCAGCCCCAGCATTTT. Its translation: CASSLGGGAGNQPQHF.

The V call is TRBV20-1, the J call TRBJ2-7; TRBD2 aligns across 7 bases. Germline CDR1 DFQATT, CDR2 SNEGSKA (reference sequence). The CDR3 runs to 16 residues. V lost 2 bases to trimming and J lost 3 bases; unmatched junction nucleotides: 13. This CDR3 is CSARLGKAGVVYEQYF. CDR3 DNA: TGCAGTGCTAGATTGGGGAAGGCGGGAGTCGTCTACGAGCAGTACTTC.

There are a few counts of this clonotype. This chain joins TRBV10-3 and TRBJ2-1; D is ambiguous. V lost 3 bases and J 8 bases, leaving 11 bases between the germline ends. The CDR3 consists of 13 residues. Germline values: CDR1 ENHRY, CDR2 SYGVKD. CDR3 loop: CAISEDGEHEQFF. The CDR3 DNA reads as TGTGCCATCAGTGAAGATGGAGAACATGAGCAGTTCTTC.

Only a few counts were recorded for this clonotype. The chain uses TRBV5-1 and TRBJ2-3, with D unresolved. The CDR3 is 13 amino acids. CDR1 is SGHRS and CDR2 is YFSETQ in the germline V gene. Trimming stripped 0 bases from V and 5 bases from J, with 7 bases between. CDR3 residues: CASSLVLQDTQYF. CDR3 in DNA: TGCGCCAGCAGCTTGGTACTTCAAGATACGCAGTATTTT.

This clonotype has just a few counts. The chain combines TRBV28 with TRBJ2-1; no definite D call. Per germline, CDR1 MDHEN and CDR2 SYDVKM. With 1 base removed from V and 6 bases from J, the gap between germline ends came to 16 bases. The CDR3 consists of 16 residues. CDR3 amino acids: CASSLSHLLSRNEQFF. CDR3 DNA: TGTGCCAGCAGTTTATCCCATCTCCTATCACGCAATGAGCAGTTCTTC.

This clonotype was counted at least ten times. The rearrangement joins TRBV5-1 to TRBJ2-4; 9 nucleotides line up with TRBD2. CDR1 is SGHRS and CDR2 is YFSETQ in the germline V gene. CDR3 size: 16 residues. With V trimmed by 0 bases and J by 3 bases, 4 bases remained unmatched. The CDR3 bases are TGCGCCAGCAGCTTGGGTAGCGGGAGATTCAAAAACATTCAGTACTTC. It is translated as CASSLGSGRFKNIQYF.

Relative to its sample, this clonotype is medium-sized. V and J are TRBV9 and TRBJ2-7; D uncertain. V dropped 0 bases and J dropped 3 bases, with 7 bases sitting between them. The V gene's germline CDR1 is SGDLS and CDR2 YYNGEE. This CDR3 region has 13 residues. This CDR3 reads CASSVGEGYEQYF. CDR3 sequence (DNA): TGTGCCAGCAGCGTAGGGGAAGGCTACGAGCAGTACTTC. Filled out from reference TRBV9 and TRBJ2-7, the complete variable domain reads DSGVTQTPKHLITATGQRVTLRCSPRSGDLSVYWYQQSLDQGLQFLIQYYNGEERAKGNILERFSAQQFPDLHSELNLSSLELGDSALYFCASSVGEGYEQYFGPGTRLTVT.

This clonotype occurred a few times. The chain employs TRBV12-3 or TRBV12-4 and TRBJ2-4; D may be TRBD2 (5 bases). This CDR3 is built from 17 residues. Trimming stripped 2 bases from V and 0 bases from J, with 14 bases between. CDR3 in amino acids: CASSLPGDSLAKNIQYF. The CDR3 DNA follows: TGTGCCAGCAGTTTACCCGGGGATTCACTAGCCAAAAACATTCAGTACTTC.

This clonotype was recorded a few times. This chain connects TRBV14 to TRBJ2-1; TRBD2 matches 7 bases. CDR1 and CDR2 from the germline V gene are SGHDN and FVKESK. The CDR3 loop spans 14 amino acids. V lost 2 bases and J lost 9; bases outside the gene matches: 7. The CDR3 region has the DNA TGTGCCAGCAGCCAATTGCACACGGGGGGTGAGCAGTTCTTC. This sequence encodes CASSQLHTGGEQFF.